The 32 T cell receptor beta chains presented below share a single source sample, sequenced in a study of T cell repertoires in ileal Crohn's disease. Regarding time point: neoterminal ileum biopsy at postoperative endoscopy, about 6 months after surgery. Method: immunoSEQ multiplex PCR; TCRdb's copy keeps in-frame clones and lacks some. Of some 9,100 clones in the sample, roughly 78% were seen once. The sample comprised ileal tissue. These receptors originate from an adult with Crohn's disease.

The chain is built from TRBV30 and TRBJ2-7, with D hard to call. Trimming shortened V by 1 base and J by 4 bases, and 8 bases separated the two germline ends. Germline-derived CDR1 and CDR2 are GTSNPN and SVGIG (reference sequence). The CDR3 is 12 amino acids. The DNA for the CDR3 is TGTGCCTGGAGTGGGGCAGAGTACGAGCAGTACTTC. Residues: CAWSGAEYEQYF.

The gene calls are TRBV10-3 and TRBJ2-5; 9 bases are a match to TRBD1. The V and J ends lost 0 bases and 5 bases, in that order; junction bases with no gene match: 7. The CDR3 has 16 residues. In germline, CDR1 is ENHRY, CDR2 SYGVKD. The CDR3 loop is CAISESGTGNKETQYF. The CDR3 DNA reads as TGTGCCATCAGTGAGTCGGGGACAGGGAATAAGGAGACCCAGTACTTC.

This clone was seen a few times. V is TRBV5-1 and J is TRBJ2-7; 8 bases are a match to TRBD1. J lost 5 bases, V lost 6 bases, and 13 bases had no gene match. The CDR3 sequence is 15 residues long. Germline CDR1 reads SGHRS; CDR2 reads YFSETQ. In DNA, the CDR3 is TGCGCCAGCACCTTACACCACGGACAGGGCCACGAGCAGTACTTC. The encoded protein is CASTLHHGQGHEQYF.

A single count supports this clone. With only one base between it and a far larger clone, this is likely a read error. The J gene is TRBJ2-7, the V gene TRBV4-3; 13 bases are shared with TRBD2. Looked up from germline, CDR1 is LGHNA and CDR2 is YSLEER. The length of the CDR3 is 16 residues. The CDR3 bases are TGCGCCAGCAGTCCAGGACTAGCGGGAGAGACCTACGAGCTGTACTTC. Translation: CASSPGLAGETYELYF.

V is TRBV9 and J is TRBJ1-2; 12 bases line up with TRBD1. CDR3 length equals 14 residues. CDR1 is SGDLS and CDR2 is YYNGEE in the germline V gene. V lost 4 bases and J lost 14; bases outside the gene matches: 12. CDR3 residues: CASSSRGTGGGWTF. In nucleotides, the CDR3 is TGTGCCAGCAGCTCCCGAGGGACAGGGGGCGGGTGGACCTTC.

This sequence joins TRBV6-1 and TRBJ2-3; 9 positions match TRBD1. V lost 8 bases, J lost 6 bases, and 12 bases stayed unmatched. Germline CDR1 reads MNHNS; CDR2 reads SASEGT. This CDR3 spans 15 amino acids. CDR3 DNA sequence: TGTGCCAGCCGGTCCCGGGACAGGGACAAGGATACGCAGTATTTT. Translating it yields CASRSRDRDKDTQYF.

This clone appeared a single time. CDR3 coding DNA: TGTGCCAGCACAGGACAAATTACTGGGGCCAACGTCCTGACTTTC. Protein product: CASTGQITGANVLTF. This rearrangement joins TRBV2 to TRBJ2-6; tentatively, D is TRBD1 (5 bases). The length of the CDR3 is 15 residues. Germline V gene lookup returns CDR1 SNHLY and CDR2 FYNNEI. The V end lost 7 bases, the J end lost 2 bases, and 12 bases lay between the germline ends.

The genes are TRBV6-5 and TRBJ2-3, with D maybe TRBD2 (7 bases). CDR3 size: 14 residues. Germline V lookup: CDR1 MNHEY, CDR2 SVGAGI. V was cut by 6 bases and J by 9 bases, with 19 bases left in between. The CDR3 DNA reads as TGTGCCAGCAGATTGGGGGGGGCCACCGAAACGCAGTATTTT. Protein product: CASRLGGATETQYF.

CDR3 sequence reads: CASSPGTGGPWSYEQYF. CDR3 nucleotides: TGTGCCAGCAGCCCTGGTACAGGGGGCCCCTGGAGTTACGAGCAGTACTTC. The gene calls are TRBV11-2 and TRBJ2-5, with 9 nucleotides matching TRBD1. With the DNA end fitting TRBJ2-7 better, the J assignment may be wrong. The germline V gene encodes CDR1 SGHAT and CDR2 FQNNGV. CDR3 length: 17 amino acids.

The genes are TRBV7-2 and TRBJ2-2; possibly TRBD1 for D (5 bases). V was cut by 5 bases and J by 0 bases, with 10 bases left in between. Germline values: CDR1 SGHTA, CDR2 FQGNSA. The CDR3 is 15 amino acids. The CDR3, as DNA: TGTGCCAGCAGCCAAGGGGCGACGAACACCGGGGAGCTGTTTTTT. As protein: CASSQGATNTGELFF.

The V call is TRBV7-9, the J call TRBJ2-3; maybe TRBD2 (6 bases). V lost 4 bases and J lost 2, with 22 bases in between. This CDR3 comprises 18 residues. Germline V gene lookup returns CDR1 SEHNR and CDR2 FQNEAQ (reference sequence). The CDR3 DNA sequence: TGTGCCAGCAGCTCCAGTTCCGGGGGAAGGGGAACCACAGATACGCAGTATTTT. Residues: CASSSSSGGRGTTDTQYF.

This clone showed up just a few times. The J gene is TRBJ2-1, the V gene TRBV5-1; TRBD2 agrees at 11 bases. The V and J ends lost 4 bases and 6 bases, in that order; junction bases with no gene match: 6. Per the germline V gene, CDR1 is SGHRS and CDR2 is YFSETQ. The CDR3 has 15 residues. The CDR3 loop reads CASSRRGTSGNEQFF. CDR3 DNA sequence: TGCGCCAGCAGCCGTCGGGGGACTAGCGGCAATGAGCAGTTCTTC.

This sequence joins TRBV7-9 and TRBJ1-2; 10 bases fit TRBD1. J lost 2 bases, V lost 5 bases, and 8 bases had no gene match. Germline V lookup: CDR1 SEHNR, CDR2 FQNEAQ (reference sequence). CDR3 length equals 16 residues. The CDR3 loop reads CASSTGQGPRNYGYTF. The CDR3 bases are TGTGCCAGCAGCACGGGACAGGGGCCACGCAACTATGGCTACACCTTC.

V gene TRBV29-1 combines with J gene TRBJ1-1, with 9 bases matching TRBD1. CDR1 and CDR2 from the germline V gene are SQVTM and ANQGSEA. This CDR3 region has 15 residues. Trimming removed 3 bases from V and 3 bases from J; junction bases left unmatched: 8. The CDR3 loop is CSVDPGQGVYTEAFF. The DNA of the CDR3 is TGCAGCGTTGACCCGGGACAGGGCGTTTACACTGAAGCTTTCTTT.

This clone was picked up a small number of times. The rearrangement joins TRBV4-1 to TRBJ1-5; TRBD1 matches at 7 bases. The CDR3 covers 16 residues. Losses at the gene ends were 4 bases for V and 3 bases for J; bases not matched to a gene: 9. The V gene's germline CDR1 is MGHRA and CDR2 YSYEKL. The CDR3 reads CASSRVGQMVNQPQHF. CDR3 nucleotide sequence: TGCGCCAGCAGCCGAGTGGGACAGATGGTCAATCAGCCCCAGCATTTT.

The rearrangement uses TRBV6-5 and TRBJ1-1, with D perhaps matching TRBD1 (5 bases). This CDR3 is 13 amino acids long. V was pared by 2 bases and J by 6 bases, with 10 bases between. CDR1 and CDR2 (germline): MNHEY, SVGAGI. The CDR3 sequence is CASSYERGAEAFF. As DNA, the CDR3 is TGTGCCAGCAGTTACGAACGGGGGGCTGAAGCTTTCTTT.

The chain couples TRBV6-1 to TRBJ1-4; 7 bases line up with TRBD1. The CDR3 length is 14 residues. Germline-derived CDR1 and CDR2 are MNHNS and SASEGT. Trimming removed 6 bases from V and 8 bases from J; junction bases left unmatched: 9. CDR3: CASRSTGFEEKLFF. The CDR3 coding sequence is TGTGCCAGCAGATCGACAGGGTTCGAAGAAAAACTGTTTTTT.

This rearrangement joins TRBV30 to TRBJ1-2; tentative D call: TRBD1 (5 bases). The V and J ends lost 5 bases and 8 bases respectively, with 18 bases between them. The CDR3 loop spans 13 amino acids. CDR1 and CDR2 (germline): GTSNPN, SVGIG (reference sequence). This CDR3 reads CAWALGRARGYTF. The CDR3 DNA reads TGTGCCTGGGCCCTGGGCAGGGCTCGCGGCTACACCTTC.

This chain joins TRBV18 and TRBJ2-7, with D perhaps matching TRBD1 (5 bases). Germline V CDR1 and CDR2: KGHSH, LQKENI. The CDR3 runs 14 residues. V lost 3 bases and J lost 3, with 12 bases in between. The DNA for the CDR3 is TGTGCCAGCTCACCCCCTAAGGGGAACTACGAGCAGTACTTC. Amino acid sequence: CASSPPKGNYEQYF.

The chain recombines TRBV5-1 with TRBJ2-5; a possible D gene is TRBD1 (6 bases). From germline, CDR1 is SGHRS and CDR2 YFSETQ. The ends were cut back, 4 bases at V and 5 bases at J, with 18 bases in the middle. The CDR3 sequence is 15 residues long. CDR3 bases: TGCGCCAGCAGCGAGGGGACAACCAAGGGGGAGACCCAGTACTTC. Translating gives CASSEGTTKGETQYF. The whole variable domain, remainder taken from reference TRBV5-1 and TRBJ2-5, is KAGVTQTPRYLIKTRGQQVTLSCSPISGHRSVSWYQQTPGQGLQFLFEYFSETQRNKGNFPGRFSGRQFSNSRSEMNVSTLELGDSALYLCASSEGTTKGETQYFGPGTRLLVL.

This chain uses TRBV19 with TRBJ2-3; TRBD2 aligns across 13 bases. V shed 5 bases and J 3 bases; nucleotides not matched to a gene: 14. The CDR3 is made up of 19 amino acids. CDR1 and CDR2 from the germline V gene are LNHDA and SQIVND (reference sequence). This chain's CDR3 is CASSPRGRRLAGGTDTQYF. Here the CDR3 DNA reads TGTGCCAGTAGTCCGCGGGGTCGTCGACTAGCGGGGGGAACAGATACGCAGTATTTT.

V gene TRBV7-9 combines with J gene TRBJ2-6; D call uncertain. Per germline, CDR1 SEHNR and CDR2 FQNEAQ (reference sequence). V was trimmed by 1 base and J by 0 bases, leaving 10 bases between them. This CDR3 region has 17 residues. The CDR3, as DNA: TGTGCCAGCAGCTTAGGGAGTCTCAGCTCTGGGGCCAACGTCCTGACTTTC. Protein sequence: CASSLGSLSSGANVLTF.

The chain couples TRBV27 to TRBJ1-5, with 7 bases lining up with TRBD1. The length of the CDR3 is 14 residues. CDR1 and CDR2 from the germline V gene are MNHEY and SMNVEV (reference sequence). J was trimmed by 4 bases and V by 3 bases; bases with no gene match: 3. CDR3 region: CASSFRGRNQPQHF. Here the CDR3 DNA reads TGTGCCAGCAGTTTTAGGGGGCGGAATCAGCCCCAGCATTTT.

The CDR3 DNA reads as TGTGCCAGCAGCTTATCGGGAGAGACCCAGTACTTC. It codes for CASSLSGETQYF. The rearrangement joins TRBV7-9 to TRBJ2-5; no clear D. The germline V and J ends were trimmed by 2 bases and 4 bases, with 5 bases remaining between them. CDR1 and CDR2 from the germline V gene are SEHNR and FQNEAQ (reference sequence). The CDR3 is made up of 12 amino acids.

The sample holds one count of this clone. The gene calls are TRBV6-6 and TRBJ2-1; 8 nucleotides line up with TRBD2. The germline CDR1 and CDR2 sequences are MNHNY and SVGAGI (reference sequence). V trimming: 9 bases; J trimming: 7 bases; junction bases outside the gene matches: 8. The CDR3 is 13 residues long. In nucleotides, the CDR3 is TGTGCCAGTTTACGGGGGGGGACGAATGAGCAGTTCTTC. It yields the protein CASLRGGTNEQFF.

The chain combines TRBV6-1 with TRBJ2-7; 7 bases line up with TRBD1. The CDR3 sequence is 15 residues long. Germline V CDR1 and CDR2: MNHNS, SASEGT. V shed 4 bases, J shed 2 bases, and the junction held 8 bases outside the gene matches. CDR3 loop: CASSVRDRGTYEQYF. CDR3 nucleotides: TGTGCCAGCAGTGTCCGGGACAGAGGGACCTACGAGCAGTACTTC.

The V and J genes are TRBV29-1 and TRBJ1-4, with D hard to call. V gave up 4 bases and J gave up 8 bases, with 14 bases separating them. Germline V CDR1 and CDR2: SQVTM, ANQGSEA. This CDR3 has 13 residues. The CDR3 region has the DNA TGCAGCGTTGGTGGCGGGTCAGTCGAAAAACTGTTTTTT. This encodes CSVGGGSVEKLFF.

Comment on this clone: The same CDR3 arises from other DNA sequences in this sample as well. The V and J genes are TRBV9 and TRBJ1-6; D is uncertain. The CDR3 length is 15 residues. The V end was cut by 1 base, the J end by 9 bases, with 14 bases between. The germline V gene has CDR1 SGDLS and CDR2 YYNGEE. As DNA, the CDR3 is TGTGCCAGCAGCGTATCATCGGGTAACGGTTCACCCCTCCACTTT. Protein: CASSVSSGNGSPLHF.

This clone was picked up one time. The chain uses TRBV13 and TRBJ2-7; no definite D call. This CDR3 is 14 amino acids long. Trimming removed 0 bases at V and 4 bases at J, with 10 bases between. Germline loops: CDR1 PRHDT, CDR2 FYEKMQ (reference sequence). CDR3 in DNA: TGTGCCAGCAGCTTAGGGACTCTTAAATACGAGCAGTACTTC. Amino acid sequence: CASSLGTLKYEQYF.

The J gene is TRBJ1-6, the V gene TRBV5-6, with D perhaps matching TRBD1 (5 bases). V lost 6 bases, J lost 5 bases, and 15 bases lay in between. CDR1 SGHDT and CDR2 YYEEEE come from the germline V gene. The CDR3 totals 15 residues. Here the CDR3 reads CASTLFGGDNSPLHF. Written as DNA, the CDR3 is TGTGCCAGCACCCTGTTCGGGGGTGATAATTCACCCCTCCACTTT.

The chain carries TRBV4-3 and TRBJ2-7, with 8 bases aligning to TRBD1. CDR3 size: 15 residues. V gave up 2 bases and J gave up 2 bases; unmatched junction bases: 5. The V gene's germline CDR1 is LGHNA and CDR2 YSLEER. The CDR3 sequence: CASSQQRTGTYEQYF. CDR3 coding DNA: TGCGCCAGCAGCCAACAGAGGACAGGGACCTACGAGCAGTACTTC.

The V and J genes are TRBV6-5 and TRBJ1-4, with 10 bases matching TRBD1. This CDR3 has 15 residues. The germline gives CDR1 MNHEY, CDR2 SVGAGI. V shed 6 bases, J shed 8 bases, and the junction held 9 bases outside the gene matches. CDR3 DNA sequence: TGTGCCAGCAGGGGACAGCGGACAGGGGGGGAAAAACTGTTTTTT. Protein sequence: CASRGQRTGGEKLFF.